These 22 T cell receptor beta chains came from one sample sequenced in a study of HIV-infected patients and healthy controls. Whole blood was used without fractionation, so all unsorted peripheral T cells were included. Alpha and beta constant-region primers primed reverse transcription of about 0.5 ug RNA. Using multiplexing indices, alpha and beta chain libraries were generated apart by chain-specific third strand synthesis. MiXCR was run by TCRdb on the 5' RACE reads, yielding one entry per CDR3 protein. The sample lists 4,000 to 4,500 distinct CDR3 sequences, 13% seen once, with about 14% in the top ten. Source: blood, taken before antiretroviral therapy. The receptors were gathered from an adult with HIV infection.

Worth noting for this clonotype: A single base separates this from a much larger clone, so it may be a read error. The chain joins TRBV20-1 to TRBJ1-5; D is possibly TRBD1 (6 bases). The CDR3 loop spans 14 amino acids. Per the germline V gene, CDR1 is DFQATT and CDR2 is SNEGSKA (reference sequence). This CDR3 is CSASLGQINQPKHF. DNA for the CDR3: TGCAGTGCTTCCCTCGGACAGATAAATCAGCCCAAGCATTTT.

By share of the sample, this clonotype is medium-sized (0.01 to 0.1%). CDR3 loop: CASSPDYEQYF. The CDR3 nucleotides are TGTGCCAGCAGTCCCGACTACGAGCAGTACTTC. This sequence joins TRBV12-3 or TRBV12-4 and TRBJ2-7; D gene uncertain. The CDR3 spans 11 residues. Trimming left V 5 bases short and J 3 bases short, with 5 bases between.

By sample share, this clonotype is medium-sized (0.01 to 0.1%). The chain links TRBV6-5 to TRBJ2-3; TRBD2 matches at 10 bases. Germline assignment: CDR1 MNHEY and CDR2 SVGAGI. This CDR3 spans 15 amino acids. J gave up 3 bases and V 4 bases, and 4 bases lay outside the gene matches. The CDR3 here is CASSLAGGGTDTQYF. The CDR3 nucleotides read TGTGCCAGCAGTTTAGCGGGAGGTGGTACAGATACGCAGTATTTT.

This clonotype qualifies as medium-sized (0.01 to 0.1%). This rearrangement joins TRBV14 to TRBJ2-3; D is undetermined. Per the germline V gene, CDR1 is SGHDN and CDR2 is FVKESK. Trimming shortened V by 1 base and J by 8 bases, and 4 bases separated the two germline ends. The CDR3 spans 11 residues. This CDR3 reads CASSQGGTQYF. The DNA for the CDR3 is TGTGCCAGCAGCCAAGGAGGTACGCAGTATTTT.

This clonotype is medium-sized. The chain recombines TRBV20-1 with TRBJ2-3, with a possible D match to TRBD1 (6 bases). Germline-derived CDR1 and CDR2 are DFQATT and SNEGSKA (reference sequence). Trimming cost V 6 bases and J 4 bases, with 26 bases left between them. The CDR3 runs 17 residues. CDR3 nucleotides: TGCAGTGCCCCTAAAAGGGGGAGCCTGACCCGATCAGATACGCAGTATTTT. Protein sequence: CSAPKRGSLTRSDTQYF.

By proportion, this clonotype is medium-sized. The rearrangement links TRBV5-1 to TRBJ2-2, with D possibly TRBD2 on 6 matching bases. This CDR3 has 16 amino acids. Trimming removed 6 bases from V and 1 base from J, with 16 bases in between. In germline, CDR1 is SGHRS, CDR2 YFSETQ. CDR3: CASIAGAGRNTGELFF. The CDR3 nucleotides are TGCGCCAGCATCGCCGGGGCGGGGAGGAACACCGGGGAGCTGTTTTTT.

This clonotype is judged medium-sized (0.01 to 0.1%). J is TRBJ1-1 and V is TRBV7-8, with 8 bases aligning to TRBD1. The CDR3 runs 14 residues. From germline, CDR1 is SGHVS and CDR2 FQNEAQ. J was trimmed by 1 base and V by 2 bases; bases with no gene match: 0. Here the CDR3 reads CASSLQGANTEAFF. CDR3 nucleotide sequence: TGTGCCAGCAGCTTACAGGGGGCGAACACTGAAGCTTTCTTT.

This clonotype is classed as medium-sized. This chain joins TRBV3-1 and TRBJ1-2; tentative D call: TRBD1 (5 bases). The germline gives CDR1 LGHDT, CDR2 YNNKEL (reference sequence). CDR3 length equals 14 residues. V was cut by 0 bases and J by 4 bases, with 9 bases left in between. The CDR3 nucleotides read TGTGCCAGCAGCCAAGATGCGACAGCCTATGGCTACACCTTC. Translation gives CASSQDATAYGYTF.

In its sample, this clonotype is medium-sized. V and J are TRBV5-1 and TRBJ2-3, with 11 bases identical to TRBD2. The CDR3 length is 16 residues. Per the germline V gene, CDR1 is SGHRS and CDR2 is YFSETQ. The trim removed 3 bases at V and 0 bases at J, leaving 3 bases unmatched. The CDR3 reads CASSSRTSGSTDTQYF. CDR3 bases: TGCGCCAGCAGCTCCCGGACTAGCGGGAGCACAGATACGCAGTATTTT.

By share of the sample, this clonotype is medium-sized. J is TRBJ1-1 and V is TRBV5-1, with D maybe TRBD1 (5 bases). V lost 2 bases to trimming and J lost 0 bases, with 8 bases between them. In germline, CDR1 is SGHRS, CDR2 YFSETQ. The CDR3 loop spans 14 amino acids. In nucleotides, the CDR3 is TGCGCCAGCAGCTTAGGGGTAATGAACACTGAAGCTTTCTTT. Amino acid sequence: CASSLGVMNTEAFF.

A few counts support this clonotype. The CDR3 protein is CAWSVDSRSRYF. The CDR3 DNA follows: TGTGCCTGGAGTGTTGACTCCCGATCTCGGTACTTC. This chain links TRBV30 with TRBJ2-7; D is unclear. This CDR3 is built from 12 residues. Trimming took off 0 bases at V and 12 bases at J, with 15 bases between the two ends. Germline V gives CDR1 GTSNPN, CDR2 SVGIG (reference sequence).

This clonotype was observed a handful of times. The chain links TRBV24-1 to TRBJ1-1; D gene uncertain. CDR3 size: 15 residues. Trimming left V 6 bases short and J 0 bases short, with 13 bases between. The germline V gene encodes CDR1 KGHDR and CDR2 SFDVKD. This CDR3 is CATSTAGEMNTEAFF. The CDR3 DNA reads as TGTGCCACCAGTACCGCAGGAGAGATGAACACTGAAGCTTTCTTT.

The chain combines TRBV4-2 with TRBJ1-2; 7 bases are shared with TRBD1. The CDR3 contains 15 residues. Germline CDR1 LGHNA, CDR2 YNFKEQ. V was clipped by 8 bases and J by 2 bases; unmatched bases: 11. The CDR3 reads CASRRETGTNYGYTF. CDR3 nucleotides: TGTGCCAGCCGACGGGAGACAGGGACCAACTATGGCTACACCTTC.

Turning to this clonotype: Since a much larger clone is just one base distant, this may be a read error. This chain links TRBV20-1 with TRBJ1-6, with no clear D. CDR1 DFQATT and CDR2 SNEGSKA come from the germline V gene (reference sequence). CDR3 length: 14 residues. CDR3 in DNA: TGCAGTTCTAGAGGAAGTTCGTCCCATTCACCCCTCCACTTT. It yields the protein CSSRGSSSHSPLHF.

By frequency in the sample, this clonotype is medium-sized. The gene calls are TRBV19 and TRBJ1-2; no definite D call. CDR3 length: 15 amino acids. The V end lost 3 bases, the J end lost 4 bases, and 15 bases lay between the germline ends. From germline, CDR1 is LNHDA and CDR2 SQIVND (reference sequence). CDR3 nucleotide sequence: TGTGCCAGTAGTATCCCCCCGCCAAGGAGCTATGGCTACACCTTC. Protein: CASSIPPPRSYGYTF.

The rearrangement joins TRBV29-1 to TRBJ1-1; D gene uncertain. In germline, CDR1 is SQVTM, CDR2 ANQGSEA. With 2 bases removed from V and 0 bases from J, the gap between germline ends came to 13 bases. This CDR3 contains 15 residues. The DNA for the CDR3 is TGCAGCGTTGAACCCCCAACTTGGCTGAACACTGAAGCTTTCTTT. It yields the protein CSVEPPTWLNTEAFF.

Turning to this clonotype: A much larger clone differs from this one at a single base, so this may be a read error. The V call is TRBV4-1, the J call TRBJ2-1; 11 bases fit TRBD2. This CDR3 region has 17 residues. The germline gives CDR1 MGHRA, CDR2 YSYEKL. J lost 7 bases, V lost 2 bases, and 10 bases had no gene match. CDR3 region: CASSQLIAGGTRNEQFF. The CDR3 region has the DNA TGCGCCAGCAGCCAATTGATAGCGGGAGGGACACGGAATGAGCAGTTCTTC.

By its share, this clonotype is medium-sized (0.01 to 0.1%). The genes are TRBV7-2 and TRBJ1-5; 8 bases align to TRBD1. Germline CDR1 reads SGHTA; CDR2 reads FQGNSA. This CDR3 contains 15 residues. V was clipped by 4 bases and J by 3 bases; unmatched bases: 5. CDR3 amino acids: CASSSGQVANQPQHF. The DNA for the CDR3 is TGTGCCAGCAGCTCGGGACAGGTAGCCAATCAGCCCCAGCATTTT.

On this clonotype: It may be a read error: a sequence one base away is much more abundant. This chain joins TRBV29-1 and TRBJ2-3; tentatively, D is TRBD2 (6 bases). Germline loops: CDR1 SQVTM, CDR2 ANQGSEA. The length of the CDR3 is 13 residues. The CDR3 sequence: CIVDYADTDTQYF. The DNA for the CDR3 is TGCATCGTGGACTACGCCGACACAGATACGCAGTATTTT.

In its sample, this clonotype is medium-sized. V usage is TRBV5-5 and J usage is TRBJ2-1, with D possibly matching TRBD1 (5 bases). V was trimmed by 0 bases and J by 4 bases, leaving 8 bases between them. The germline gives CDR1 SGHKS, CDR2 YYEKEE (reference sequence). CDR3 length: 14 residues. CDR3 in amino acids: CASSLAGPYNEQFF. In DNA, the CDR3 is TGTGCCAGCAGCTTGGCAGGGCCTTACAATGAGCAGTTCTTC.

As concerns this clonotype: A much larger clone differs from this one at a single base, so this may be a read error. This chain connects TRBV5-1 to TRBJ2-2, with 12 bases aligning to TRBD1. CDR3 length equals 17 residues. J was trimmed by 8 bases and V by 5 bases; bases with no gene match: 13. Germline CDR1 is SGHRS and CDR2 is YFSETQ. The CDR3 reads CASRTHGTGGAKGELFF. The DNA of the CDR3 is TGCGCCAGCAGGACCCACGGGACAGGGGGCGCTAAGGGGGAGCTGTTTTTT.

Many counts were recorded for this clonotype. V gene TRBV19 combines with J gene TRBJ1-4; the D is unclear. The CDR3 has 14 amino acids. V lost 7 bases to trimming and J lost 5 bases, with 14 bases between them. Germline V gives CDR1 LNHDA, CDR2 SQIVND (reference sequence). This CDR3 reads CASTPPGINEKLFF. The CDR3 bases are TGTGCCAGTACCCCCCCGGGCATAAATGAAAAACTGTTTTTT.